Listed here are 29 T cell receptor beta chains from one sample, sequenced in a study of cytomegalovirus exposure and HLA in healthy donors (dated by TCRdb to 2015 to 2018). Receptor libraries were prepared by the immunoSEQ multiplex PCR assay. The table comes from immuneACCESS by way of TCRdb, which keeps in-frame sequences with V and J called. Part of the clones is missing from these tables; in studies checked, under half for an unresolved V gene and the rest for unknown reasons. Recorded for this sample are about 160,000 clones; about four fifths of them occurred a single time. Of the sample, around 9.6% is held by the ten largest clones. Sequencing was carried out using PBMCs. These receptors were taken from a man aged 25-45 years in good health and CMV-seropositive.

The rearrangement joins TRBV28 to TRBJ2-5; a possible D gene is TRBD2 (5 bases). The germline V and J ends were trimmed by 1 base and 5 bases, with 17 bases remaining between them. CDR3 length: 16 residues. The germline V gene encodes CDR1 MDHEN and CDR2 SYDVKM. The CDR3 loop reads CASSLSLSGSGETQYF. The CDR3 region has the DNA TGTGCCAGCAGTTTATCCCTTTCGGGGAGTGGCGAGACCCAGTACTTC.

The chain recombines TRBV6-5 with TRBJ2-1; possible D gene TRBD2, 6 bases. CDR3 size: 14 residues. CDR1 and CDR2 (germline): MNHEY, SVGAGI. V was trimmed by 6 bases and J by 1 base, leaving 10 bases between them. CDR3: CASRGSGSYNEQFF. The CDR3 DNA is TGTGCCAGCAGAGGGAGCGGGTCCTACAATGAGCAGTTCTTC.

The J gene is TRBJ1-1, the V gene TRBV6-1; D is uncertain. V was pared by 4 bases and J by 6 bases, with 9 bases between. Germline V gene sequence: CDR1 MNHNS, CDR2 SASEGT. CDR3 size: 12 residues. CDR3 protein: CASSVWQAEAFF. The CDR3 nucleotides are TGTGCCAGCAGTGTATGGCAGGCTGAAGCTTTCTTT.

The chain joins TRBV11-2 to TRBJ2-7, with TRBD2 identical over 10 bases. There are 12 residues in the CDR3. Looked up from germline, CDR1 is SGHAT and CDR2 is FQNNGV. The junction had 1 base not matched to a gene; V was cut back by 6 bases and J by 5 bases. The CDR3 DNA reads TGTGCCAGCAGGCTAGCGGGAGACGAGCAGTACTTC. Amino acid sequence: CASRLAGDEQYF.

V is TRBV9 and J is TRBJ2-7; 13 bases line up with TRBD2. The CDR3 has 14 amino acids. The germline V gene encodes CDR1 SGDLS and CDR2 YYNGEE. With 3 bases clipped from V and 4 bases from J, the junction kept 1 base outside the gene matches. In nucleotides, the CDR3 is TGTGCCAGCAGCGGGGGACTAGCGGGGTACGAGCAGTACTTC. This encodes CASSGGLAGYEQYF.

The genes are TRBV19 and TRBJ2-3; 7 bases agree with TRBD2. J was trimmed by 6 bases and V by 3 bases; bases with no gene match: 15. There are 17 residues in the CDR3. CDR1 is LNHDA, CDR2 SQIVND, per germline (reference sequence). The CDR3 DNA reads as TGTGCCAGTAGTATGGGACCTTCTAGCGGAGTCCCCGATACGCAGTATTTT. Residues: CASSMGPSSGVPDTQYF.

The chain carries TRBV7-8 and TRBJ1-2; no clear D gene. CDR1 and CDR2 (germline): SGHVS, FQNEAQ. Trimming cost V 3 bases and J 7 bases, with 21 bases left between them. The CDR3 consists of 16 residues. The DNA of the CDR3 is TGTGCCAGCAGCTTGCAGTTGAGGGCCGAACTAGGTGGCTACACCTTC. Protein product: CASSLQLRAELGGYTF.

The rearrangement links TRBV25-1 to TRBJ2-2; TRBD2 matches at 11 bases. The CDR3 is 15 residues long. Germline V lookup: CDR1 MGHDK, CDR2 SYGVNS. V lost 3 bases and J lost 7; bases outside the gene matches: 4. The CDR3 region is CASSDSGRAVGELFF. DNA of the CDR3: TGTGCCAGCAGTGATAGCGGGAGGGCGGTCGGGGAGCTGTTTTTT.

This clone was observed once. V is TRBV6-6 and J is TRBJ2-7; 11 bases fit TRBD2. The length of the CDR3 is 15 residues. V trimming: 8 bases; J trimming: 6 bases; junction bases outside the gene matches: 12. Germline CDR1 and CDR2: MNHNY and SVGAGI (reference sequence). Written as DNA, the CDR3 is TGTGCCAGCGGCGAAAGCACTAGCGGGAGTGCCGAGCAGTACTTC. Translation: CASGESTSGSAEQYF.

The chain combines TRBV7-2 with TRBJ2-3, with D possibly TRBD2 on 5 matching bases. Trimming took 0 bases from V and 6 from J, leaving 16 bases between them. The germline V gene has CDR1 SGHTA and CDR2 FQGNSA. This CDR3 region has 16 residues. The CDR3, as DNA: TGTGCCAGCAGCTTAGCGACCCGCTCTCGCGGGGATACGCAGTATTTT. Residues: CASSLATRSRGDTQYF.

The chain combines TRBV6-1 with TRBJ1-1; TRBD1 agrees at 9 bases. V shed 8 bases and J 5 bases; nucleotides not matched to a gene: 6. The CDR3 totals 13 residues. CDR1 and CDR2 (germline): MNHNS, SASEGT. Here the CDR3 DNA reads TGTGCCAGCTGCAGACAGGGGGGAACTGAAGCTTTCTTT. It translates to CASCRQGGTEAFF.

J is TRBJ1-6 and V is TRBV5-1, with TRBD1 identical over 10 bases. The V and J ends lost 3 bases and 7 bases, in that order; junction bases with no gene match: 22. Germline V gives CDR1 SGHRS, CDR2 YFSETQ. There are 21 residues in the CDR3. The CDR3 DNA is TGCGCCAGCAGCTCCTACCCCTCGGGACAGGGGTTTGAAGGAGGAAATTCACCCCTCCACTTT. Amino acids: CASSSYPSGQGFEGGNSPLHF.

The rearrangement uses TRBV6-6 and TRBJ1-4; 7 bases agree with TRBD1. The V segment lost 2 bases and the J segment 0 bases; nucleotides outside the gene matches: 3. The CDR3 spans 16 residues. In germline, CDR1 is MNHNY, CDR2 SVGAGI (reference sequence). The chain's CDR3 is CASSYNQGATNEKLFF. CDR3 sequence (DNA): TGTGCCAGCAGTTACAACCAGGGGGCAACTAATGAAAAACTGTTTTTT.

The chain links TRBV6-1 to TRBJ2-7; TRBD2 aligns across 15 bases. CDR1 MNHNS and CDR2 SASEGT come from the germline V gene. This CDR3 spans 15 amino acids. The ends lost 10 bases at V and 5 bases at J; junction bases unmatched: 9. In nucleotides, the CDR3 is TGTGCCACTTCTGGACTAGCGGGAGGGCTGGACGAGCAGTACTTC. Translation gives CATSGLAGGLDEQYF.

This clone was recorded at least ten times. The chain couples TRBV10-3 to TRBJ2-7, with a tentative D call TRBD2 (6 bases). The CDR3 consists of 15 residues. In germline, CDR1 is ENHRY, CDR2 SYGVKD. Between the trimmed V and J ends, which lost 2 bases and 0 bases, there was a span of 11 bases. The CDR3 sequence: CAISEKDYYSYEQYF. The CDR3 DNA is TGTGCCATCAGTGAGAAGGACTACTACTCCTACGAGCAGTACTTC.

V gene TRBV28 combines with J gene TRBJ1-4; TRBD1 matches 7 bases. Germline CDR1 and CDR2: MDHEN and SYDVKM. The CDR3 has 12 amino acids. V dropped 10 bases and J dropped 7; count of bases not matched to a gene: 6. CDR3: CATWNRGEKLFF. DNA of the CDR3: TGTGCCACCTGGAACAGGGGTGAAAAACTGTTTTTT.

The V call is TRBV28, the J call TRBJ2-7, with 8 bases lining up with TRBD2. Germline V CDR1 and CDR2: MDHEN, SYDVKM. V was clipped by 4 bases and J by 4 bases; unmatched bases: 12. The CDR3 loop spans 16 amino acids. The CDR3 DNA reads as TGTGCCAGCAGTTGGGGCGGGGGGTTGAGTACGTACGAGCAGTACTTC. It translates to CASSWGGGLSTYEQYF.

V and J are TRBV4-1 and TRBJ2-1; TRBD2 is a possible D gene (5 bases). The CDR3 runs 17 residues. Germline-derived CDR1 and CDR2 are MGHRA and YSYEKL. V was clipped by 3 bases and J by 0 bases, with 15 bases between them. CDR3 nucleotide sequence: TGCGCCAGCAGCCATGCCAAGCGGTTAAGCTCCTACAATGAGCAGTTCTTC. Translating it yields CASSHAKRLSSYNEQFF.

Written as DNA, the CDR3 is TGTGCCAGCAGCCCGACAGGTCGACAGACCCAGTACTTC. Translated: CASSPTGRQTQYF. The rearrangement links TRBV27 to TRBJ2-5; possible D gene TRBD1, 6 bases. Trimming removed 6 bases from V and 6 bases from J, with 14 bases in between. CDR1 and CDR2 (germline): MNHEY, SMNVEV (reference sequence). The CDR3 runs to 13 residues.

The CDR3 DNA sequence: TGTGCCAGCAGCGTAGGGAGGGGTGGCGAGCAGTACTTC. Its translation is CASSVGRGGEQYF. This sequence joins TRBV5-6 and TRBJ2-7, with 7 bases lining up with TRBD2. This CDR3 is built from 13 residues. V shed 4 bases and J 6 bases; nucleotides not matched to a gene: 7. The V gene's germline CDR1 is SGHDT and CDR2 YYEEEE.

The rearrangement links TRBV30 to TRBJ1-5; unclear D gene. CDR3 length: 14 residues. Germline CDR1 and CDR2: GTSNPN and SVGIG (reference sequence). The V end lost 0 bases, the J end lost 6 bases, and 12 bases lay between the germline ends. The chain's CDR3 is CAWSVGEMGQPQHF. CDR3 DNA: TGTGCCTGGAGTGTAGGAGAGATGGGTCAGCCCCAGCATTTT.

The V call is TRBV30, the J call TRBJ1-5; D unresolved. V gave up 0 bases and J gave up 6 bases, with 6 bases separating them. Per germline, CDR1 GTSNPN and CDR2 SVGIG (reference sequence). CDR3 length: 12 amino acids. This chain's CDR3 is CAWSVERQPQHF. DNA for the CDR3: TGTGCCTGGAGTGTAGAGCGTCAGCCCCAGCATTTT.

The V call is TRBV19, the J call TRBJ2-7; the match to TRBD1 covers 7 bases. The junction had 5 bases not matched to a gene; V was cut back by 1 base and J by 2 bases. Germline loops: CDR1 LNHDA, CDR2 SQIVND (reference sequence). The CDR3 is made up of 15 amino acids. CDR3 amino acids: CASSIGWTGTYEQYF. The CDR3 region has the DNA TGTGCCAGTAGTATAGGCTGGACAGGAACCTACGAGCAGTACTTC.

The rearrangement uses TRBV12-5 and TRBJ2-1; D might be TRBD2 (6 bases). This CDR3 region has 15 residues. V was shortened by 1 base and J by 6 bases, with 13 bases between the two germline ends. Germline CDR1 reads LGHNT; CDR2 reads FRNRAP. CDR3 amino acids: CASGLEPGLVNEQFF. The CDR3 DNA is TGTGCTAGTGGTTTGGAGCCGGGACTTGTCAATGAGCAGTTCTTC.

This clone is a singleton in its sample. This sequence joins TRBV6-5 and TRBJ2-1; weak D call: TRBD1 (6 bases). V dropped 0 bases and J dropped 9 bases, with 9 bases sitting between them. CDR3 length: 13 residues. Germline loops: CDR1 MNHEY, CDR2 SVGAGI. CDR3 residues: CASSYSVGAEQFF. CDR3 bases: TGTGCCAGCAGTTACTCGGTGGGGGCTGAGCAGTTCTTC.

The rearrangement links TRBV5-6 to TRBJ1-5; a possible D gene is TRBD1 (5 bases). V gave up 1 base and J gave up 7 bases, with 15 bases separating them. Per germline, CDR1 SGHDT and CDR2 YYEEEE. This CDR3 comprises 15 residues. This chain's CDR3 is CASSLTPGAQQPQHF. CDR3 nucleotide sequence: TGTGCCAGCAGCTTGACTCCTGGGGCCCAACAGCCCCAGCATTTT.

This chain uses TRBV10-3 with TRBJ2-1, with 8 bases lining up with TRBD2. This CDR3 spans 14 amino acids. J lost 2 bases, V lost 4 bases, and 1 base had no gene match. Germline loops: CDR1 ENHRY, CDR2 SYGVKD. CDR3 residues: CAISARGAYNEQFF. CDR3 nucleotides: TGTGCCATCAGTGCGCGGGGGGCCTACAATGAGCAGTTCTTC.

The J gene is TRBJ2-5, the V gene TRBV6-5, with D tentatively TRBD1 (6 bases). CDR1 is MNHEY and CDR2 is SVGAGI in the germline V gene. V lost 6 bases and J lost 4, with 15 bases in between. The CDR3 extends over 14 amino acids. The CDR3 nucleotides are TGTGCCAGCAGAACACCTGCAGGGGCAGAGACCCAGTACTTC. It is translated as CASRTPAGAETQYF.

This chain joins TRBV28 and TRBJ2-6, with 7 bases identical to TRBD1. Germline V CDR1 and CDR2: MDHEN, SYDVKM. This CDR3 spans 17 amino acids. The V gene end was trimmed by 5 bases and the J gene end by 4 bases; junction bases not matched to a gene: 11. In DNA form, the CDR3 reads TGTGCCAGCAGTATGACAGGGATGACGGGCGGGGCCAACGTCCTGACTTTC. Encoded protein: CASSMTGMTGGANVLTF.